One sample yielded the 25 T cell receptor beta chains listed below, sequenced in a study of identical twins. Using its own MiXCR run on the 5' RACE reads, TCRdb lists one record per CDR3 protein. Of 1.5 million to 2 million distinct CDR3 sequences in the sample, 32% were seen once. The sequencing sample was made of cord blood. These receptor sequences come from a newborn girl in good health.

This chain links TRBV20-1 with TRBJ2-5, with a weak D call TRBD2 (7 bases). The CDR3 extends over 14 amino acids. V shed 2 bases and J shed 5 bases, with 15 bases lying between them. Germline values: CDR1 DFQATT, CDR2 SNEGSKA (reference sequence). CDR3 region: CSARRGGALETQYF. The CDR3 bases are TGCAGTGCTAGACGTGGGGGGGCCTTGGAGACCCAGTACTTC.

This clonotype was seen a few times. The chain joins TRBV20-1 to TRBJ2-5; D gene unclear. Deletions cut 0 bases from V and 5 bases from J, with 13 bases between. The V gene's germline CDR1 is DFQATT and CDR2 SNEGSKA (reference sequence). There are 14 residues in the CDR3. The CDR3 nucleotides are TGCAGTGCTAGAGATCTCAAGGGAAGGGAGACCCAGTACTTC. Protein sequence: CSARDLKGRETQYF.

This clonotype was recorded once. CDR3 sequence (DNA): TGCGCCAGCAGCCTTGGGTTGGGGGATGGGGCTTTCTTT. Protein product: CASSLGLGDGAFF. The V call is TRBV10-2, the J call TRBJ1-1, with a possible D match to TRBD1 (5 bases). The CDR3 extends over 13 amino acids. V lost 6 bases, J lost 11 bases, and 19 bases lay in between. From germline, CDR1 is WSHSY and CDR2 SAAADI.

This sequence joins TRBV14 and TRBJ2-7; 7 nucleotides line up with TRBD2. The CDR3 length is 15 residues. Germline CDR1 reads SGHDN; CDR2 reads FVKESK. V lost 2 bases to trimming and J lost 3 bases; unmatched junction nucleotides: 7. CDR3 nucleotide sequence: TGTGCCAGCAGCCAAAGCGGGATGGGGCTCTACGAGCAGTACTTC. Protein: CASSQSGMGLYEQYF.

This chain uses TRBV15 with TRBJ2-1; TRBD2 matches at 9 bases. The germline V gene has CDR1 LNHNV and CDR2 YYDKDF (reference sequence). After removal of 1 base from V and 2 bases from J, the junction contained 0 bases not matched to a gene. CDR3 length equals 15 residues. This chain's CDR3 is CATSRVAGAYNEQFF. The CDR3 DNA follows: TGTGCCACCAGCAGAGTAGCGGGAGCCTACAATGAGCAGTTCTTC.

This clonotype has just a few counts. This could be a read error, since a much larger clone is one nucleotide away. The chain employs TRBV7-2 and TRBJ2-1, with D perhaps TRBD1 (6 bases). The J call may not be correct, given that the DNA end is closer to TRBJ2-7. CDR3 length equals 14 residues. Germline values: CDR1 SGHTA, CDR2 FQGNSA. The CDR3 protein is CASSLSRGYNEQYF. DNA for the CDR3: TGTGCCAGCAGCCTCAGCAGGGGTTACAATGAGCAGTACTTC.

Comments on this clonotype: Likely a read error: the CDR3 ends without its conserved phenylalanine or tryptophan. Here the CDR3 reads CASSLSRLAGAYEQYL. The CDR3 DNA reads as TGTGCCAGCAGTTTATCGCGGCTAGCGGGAGCCTACGAGCAGTACCTC. This sequence joins TRBV27 and TRBJ2-7; TRBD2 agrees at 10 bases. Germline lookup yields CDR1 MNHEY and CDR2 SMNVEV (reference sequence). This CDR3 region has 16 residues. The V segment lost 0 bases and the J segment 2 bases; nucleotides outside the gene matches: 4.

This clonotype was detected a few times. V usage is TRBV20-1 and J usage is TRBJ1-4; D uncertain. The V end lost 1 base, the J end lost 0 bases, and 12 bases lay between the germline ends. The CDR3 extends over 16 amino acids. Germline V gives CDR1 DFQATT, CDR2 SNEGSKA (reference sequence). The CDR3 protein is CSARVRRTATNEKLFF. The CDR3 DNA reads TGCAGTGCTAGAGTTCGACGGACTGCAACTAATGAAAAACTGTTTTTT.

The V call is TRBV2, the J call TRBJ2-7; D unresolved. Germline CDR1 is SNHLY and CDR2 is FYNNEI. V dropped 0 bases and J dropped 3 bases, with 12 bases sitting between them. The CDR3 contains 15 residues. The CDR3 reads CASSEALRMGYEQYF. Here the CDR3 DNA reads TGTGCCAGCAGTGAAGCGCTCCGTATGGGCTACGAGCAGTACTTC.

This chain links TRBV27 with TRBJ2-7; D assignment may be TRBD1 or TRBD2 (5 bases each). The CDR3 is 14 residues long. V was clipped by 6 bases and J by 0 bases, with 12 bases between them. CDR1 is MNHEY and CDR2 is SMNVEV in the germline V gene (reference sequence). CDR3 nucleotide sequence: TGTGCCAGCAGCAAGGGACGAAACTCCTACGAGCAGTACTTC. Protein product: CASSKGRNSYEQYF.

The CDR3 DNA reads as TGTGCCAGCAGGGAGGGACAGGGGATTTACAATGAGCAGTTCTTC. It specifies CASREGQGIYNEQFF. V and J are TRBV7-2 and TRBJ2-1; 10 nucleotides match TRBD1. J gave up 4 bases and V 6 bases, and 6 bases lay outside the gene matches. Per germline, CDR1 SGHTA and CDR2 FQGNSA. This CDR3 is 15 amino acids long.

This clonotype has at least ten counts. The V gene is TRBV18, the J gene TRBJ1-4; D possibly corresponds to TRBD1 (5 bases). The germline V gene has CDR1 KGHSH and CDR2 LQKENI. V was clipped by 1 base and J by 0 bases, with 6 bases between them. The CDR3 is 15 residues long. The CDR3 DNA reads TGTGCCAGCTCACCACGAGGGGCAACTAATGAAAAACTGTTTTTT. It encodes CASSPRGATNEKLFF. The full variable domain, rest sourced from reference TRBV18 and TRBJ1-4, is NAGVMQNPRHLVRRRGQEARLRCSPMKGHSHVYWYRQLPEEGLKFMVYLQKENIIDESGMPKERFSAEFPKEGPSILRIQQVVRGDSAAYFCASSPRGATNEKLFFGSGTQLSVL.

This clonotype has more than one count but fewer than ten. CDR3 sequence: CSARFSVTEAFF. The DNA for the CDR3 is TGCAGTGCTAGGTTTTCGGTCACTGAAGCTTTCTTT. The rearrangement joins TRBV20-1 to TRBJ1-1, with D unresolved. CDR3 length equals 12 residues. Trimming stripped 3 bases from V and 4 bases from J, with 9 bases between. In germline, CDR1 is DFQATT, CDR2 SNEGSKA (reference sequence).

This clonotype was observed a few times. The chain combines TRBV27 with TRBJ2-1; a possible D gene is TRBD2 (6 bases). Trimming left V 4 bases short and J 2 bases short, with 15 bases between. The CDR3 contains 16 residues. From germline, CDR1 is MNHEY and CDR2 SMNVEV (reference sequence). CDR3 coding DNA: TGTGCCAGCAGTTCCCCCCGGGACTCCACCTACAATGAGCAGTTCTTC. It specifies CASSSPRDSTYNEQFF.

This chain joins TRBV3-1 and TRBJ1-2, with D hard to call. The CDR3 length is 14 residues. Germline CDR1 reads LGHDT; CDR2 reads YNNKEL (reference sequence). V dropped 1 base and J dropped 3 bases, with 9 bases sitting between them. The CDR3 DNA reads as TGTGCCAGCAGCCAAGGCAGAGCTTACTATGGCTACACCTTC. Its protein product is CASSQGRAYYGYTF.

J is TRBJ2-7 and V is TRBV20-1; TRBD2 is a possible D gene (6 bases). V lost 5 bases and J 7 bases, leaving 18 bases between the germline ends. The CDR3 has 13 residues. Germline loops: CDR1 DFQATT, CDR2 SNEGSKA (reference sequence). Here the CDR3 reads CSAQDYFPNEQYF. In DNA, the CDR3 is TGCAGTGCTCAGGACTACTTCCCCAATGAGCAGTACTTC.

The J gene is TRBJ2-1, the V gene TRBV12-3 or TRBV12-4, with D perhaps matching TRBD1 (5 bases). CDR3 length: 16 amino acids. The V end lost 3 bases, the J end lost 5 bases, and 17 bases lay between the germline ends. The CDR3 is CASSFPPARQHNEQFF. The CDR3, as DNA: TGTGCCAGCAGTTTCCCTCCGGCCCGACAGCACAATGAGCAGTTCTTC.

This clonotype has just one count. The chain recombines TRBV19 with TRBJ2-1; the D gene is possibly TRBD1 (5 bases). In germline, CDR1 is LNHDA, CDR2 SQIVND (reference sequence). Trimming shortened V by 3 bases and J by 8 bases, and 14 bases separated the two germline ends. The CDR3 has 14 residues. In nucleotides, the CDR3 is TGTGCCAGTAGTATCAGGGTTGAATCCCATGAGCAGTTCTTC. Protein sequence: CASSIRVESHEQFF.

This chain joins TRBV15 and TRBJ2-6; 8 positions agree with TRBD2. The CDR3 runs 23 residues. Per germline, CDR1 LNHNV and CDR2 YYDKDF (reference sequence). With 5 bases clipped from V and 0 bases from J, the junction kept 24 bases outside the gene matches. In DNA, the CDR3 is TGTGCCACCAGCCTACGAGGGACATCTAACCTAGCGGGTCACCGCTCTGGGGCCAACGTCCTGACTTTC. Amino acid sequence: CATSLRGTSNLAGHRSGANVLTF.

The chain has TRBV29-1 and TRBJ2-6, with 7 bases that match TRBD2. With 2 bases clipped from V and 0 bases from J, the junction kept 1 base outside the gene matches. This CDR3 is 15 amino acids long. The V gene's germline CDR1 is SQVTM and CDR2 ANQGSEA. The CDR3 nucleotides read TGCAGCGTTGAACTAGCGGTCTCTGGGGCCAACGTCCTGACTTTC. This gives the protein CSVELAVSGANVLTF.

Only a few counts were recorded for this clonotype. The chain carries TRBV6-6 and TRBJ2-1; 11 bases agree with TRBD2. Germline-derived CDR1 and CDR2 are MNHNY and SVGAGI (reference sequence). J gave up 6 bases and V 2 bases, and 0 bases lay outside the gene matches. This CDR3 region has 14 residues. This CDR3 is CASSYTSGGNEQFF. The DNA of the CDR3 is TGTGCCAGCAGTTACACTAGCGGGGGCAATGAGCAGTTCTTC.

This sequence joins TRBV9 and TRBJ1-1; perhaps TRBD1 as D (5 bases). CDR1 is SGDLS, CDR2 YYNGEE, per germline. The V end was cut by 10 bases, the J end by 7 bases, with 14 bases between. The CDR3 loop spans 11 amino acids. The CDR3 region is CASRGGDEAFF. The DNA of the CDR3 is TGTGCCTCCCGGGGGGGGGATGAAGCTTTCTTT.

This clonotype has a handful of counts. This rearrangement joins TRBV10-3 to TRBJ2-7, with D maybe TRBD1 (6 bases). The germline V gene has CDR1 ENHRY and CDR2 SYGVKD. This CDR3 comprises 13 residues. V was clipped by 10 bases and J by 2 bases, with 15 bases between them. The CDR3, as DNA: TGTGCCACTACGGGACACGTCCCCTACGAGCAGTACTTC. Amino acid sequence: CATTGHVPYEQYF.

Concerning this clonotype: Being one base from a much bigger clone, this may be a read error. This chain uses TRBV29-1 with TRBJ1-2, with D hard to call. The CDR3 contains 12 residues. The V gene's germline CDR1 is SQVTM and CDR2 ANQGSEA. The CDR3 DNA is TGCAGCATTGAAAGGACGGACTATGGCTACACCTTC. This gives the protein CSIERTDYGYTF.

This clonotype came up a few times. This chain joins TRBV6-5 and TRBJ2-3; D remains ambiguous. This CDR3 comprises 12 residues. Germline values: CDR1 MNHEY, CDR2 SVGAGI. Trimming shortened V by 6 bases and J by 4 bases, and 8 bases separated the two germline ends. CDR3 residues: CASRSRPDTQYF. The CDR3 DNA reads TGTGCCAGCAGGTCCCGCCCAGATACGCAGTATTTT.